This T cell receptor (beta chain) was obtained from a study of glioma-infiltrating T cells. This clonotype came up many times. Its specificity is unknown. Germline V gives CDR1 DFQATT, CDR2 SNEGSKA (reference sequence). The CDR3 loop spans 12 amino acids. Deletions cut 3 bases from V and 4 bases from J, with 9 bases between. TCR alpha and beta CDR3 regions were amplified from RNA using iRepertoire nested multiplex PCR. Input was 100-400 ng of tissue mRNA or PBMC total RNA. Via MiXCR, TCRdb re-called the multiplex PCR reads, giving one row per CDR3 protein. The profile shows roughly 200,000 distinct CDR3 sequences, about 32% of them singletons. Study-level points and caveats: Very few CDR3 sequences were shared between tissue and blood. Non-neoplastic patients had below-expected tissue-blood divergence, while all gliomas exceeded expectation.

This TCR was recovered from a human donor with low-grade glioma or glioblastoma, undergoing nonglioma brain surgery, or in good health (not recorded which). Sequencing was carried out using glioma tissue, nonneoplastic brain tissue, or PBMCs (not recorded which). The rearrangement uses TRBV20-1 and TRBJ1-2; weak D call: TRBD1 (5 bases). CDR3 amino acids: CSASGGAYGYTF. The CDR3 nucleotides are TGCAGTGCTAGCGGCGGGGCCTATGGCTACACCTTC.